What follows are 28 T cell receptor beta chains derived from one specimen sequenced in a study of chemoradiotherapy in HPV16-positive cancers (dated by TCRdb to the early 2020s). Libraries were made using the immunoSEQ multiplex PCR assay. What TCRdb holds here is the immuneACCESS table cut down to in-frame rearrangements. Part of the clones is not present; checked against another copy, under half of the missing clones reflect an unresolved V gene, and the others are unexplained. Recorded for this sample are 20,000 to 25,000 clones; approximately 87% of them occurred a single time. The ten top clones hold roughly 2.4% of the sample. The material was blood, obtained from a patient who underwent chemoradiotherapy. The receptors originated from a human donor with HPV-associated anogenital cancer.

This chain connects TRBV4-1 to TRBJ2-2; TRBD2 matches 7 bases. V shed 1 base, J shed 2 bases, and the junction held 7 bases outside the gene matches. The germline CDR1 and CDR2 sequences are MGHRA and YSYEKL. The CDR3 is 17 amino acids. CDR3 bases: TGCGCCAGCAGCCAAGCGGGTCTAGCGGATAACACCGGGGAGCTGTTTTTT. It specifies CASSQAGLADNTGELFF.

This clone was counted once. This chain connects TRBV15 to TRBJ1-1, with D tentatively TRBD1 (5 bases). The germline gives CDR1 LNHNV, CDR2 YYDKDF (reference sequence). The CDR3 runs 16 residues. V was clipped by 0 bases and J by 1 base, with 12 bases between them. In DNA, the CDR3 is TGTGCCACCAGCAGAGAATACGGCAGGGAGAACACTGAAGCTTTCTTT. Amino acids: CATSREYGRENTEAFF.

J is TRBJ2-7 and V is TRBV6-1, with D perhaps assigned TRBD1 or TRBD2 (5 bases each). This CDR3 is built from 15 residues. Trimming removed 7 bases at V and 0 bases at J, with 16 bases between. CDR1 and CDR2 (germline): MNHNS, SASEGT. The CDR3 DNA reads TGTGCCAGCACTATCGACCCCGGGGCCTCCTACGAGCAGTACTTC. It specifies CASTIDPGASYEQYF.

DNA for the CDR3: TGCAGTGCGGGGACCGGGGAGACCCAGTACTTC. Translation: CSAGTGETQYF. The V and J genes are TRBV20-1 and TRBJ2-5; the D call may be TRBD1 or TRBD2 (5 bases each). CDR1 and CDR2 (germline): DFQATT, SNEGSKA (reference sequence). The CDR3 totals 11 residues. V was cut by 6 bases and J by 5 bases, with 10 bases left in between.

This clone has a handful of counts. The rearrangement links TRBV2 to TRBJ2-4; no reliable D call. V was shortened by 7 bases and J by 6 bases, with 10 bases between the two germline ends. Germline CDR1 and CDR2: SNHLY and FYNNEI. CDR3 length: 12 amino acids. The CDR3: CASTGWGNIQYF. The CDR3 bases are TGTGCCAGCACCGGTTGGGGAAACATTCAGTACTTC.

The genes are TRBV7-8 and TRBJ2-5; D assignment may be TRBD1 or TRBD2 (5 bases each). The germline CDR1 and CDR2 sequences are SGHVS and FQNEAQ. V lost 1 base to trimming and J lost 4 bases, with 13 bases between them. The CDR3 contains 15 residues. DNA of the CDR3: TGTGCCAGCAGCTTAGGTATGGGACCGGGAGAGACCCAGTACTTC. Translation: CASSLGMGPGETQYF. Filled out from reference TRBV7-8 and TRBJ2-5, the complete variable domain reads GAGVSQSPRYKVAKRGQDVALRCDPISGHVSLFWYQQALGQGPEFLTYFQNEAQLDKSGLPSDRFFAERPEGSVSTLKIQRTQQEDSAVYLCASSLGMGPGETQYFGPGTRLLVL.

The V call is TRBV27, the J call TRBJ2-4, with TRBD1 matching 7 bases. The length of the CDR3 is 15 residues. Germline V gene sequence: CDR1 MNHEY, CDR2 SMNVEV (reference sequence). After removal of 7 bases from V and 0 bases from J, the junction contained 6 bases not matched to a gene. The CDR3 DNA reads TGTGCCAGCACTAGGACAGGACTAGCCAAAAACATTCAGTACTTC. Translation gives CASTRTGLAKNIQYF.

This sequence joins TRBV5-1 and TRBJ2-3; 7 bases agree with TRBD2. CDR1 and CDR2 (germline): SGHRS, YFSETQ. There are 16 residues in the CDR3. V was clipped by 0 bases and J by 2 bases; unmatched bases: 6. The CDR3: CASSLDGSGLTDTQYF. The CDR3 DNA reads TGCGCCAGCAGCTTGGATGGTAGCGGGCTCACAGATACGCAGTATTTT.

The chain joins TRBV5-6 to TRBJ1-4; 9 nucleotides line up with TRBD1. Germline V lookup: CDR1 SGHDT, CDR2 YYEEEE. The length of the CDR3 is 15 residues. J was trimmed by 8 bases and V by 0 bases; bases with no gene match: 5. CDR3 DNA: TGTGCCAGCAGCTTGGGGGGACAGGGTAGCGAAAAACTGTTTTTT. The encoded protein is CASSLGGQGSEKLFF.

V and J are TRBV18 and TRBJ2-1; 8 nucleotides agree with TRBD1. Germline CDR1 is KGHSH and CDR2 is LQKENI. The CDR3 length is 15 residues. J was trimmed by 9 bases and V by 1 base; bases with no gene match: 8. CDR3 loop: CASSPRSGGLVEQFF. In nucleotides, the CDR3 is TGTGCCAGCTCACCACGGTCAGGGGGCCTAGTTGAGCAGTTCTTC.

This clone is a singleton in its sample. J is TRBJ2-3 and V is TRBV5-1; 8 nucleotides agree with TRBD1. CDR1 SGHRS and CDR2 YFSETQ come from the germline V gene. J was trimmed by 1 base and V by 4 bases; bases with no gene match: 2. This CDR3 contains 14 residues. CDR3: CASSMGQGTDTQYF. The CDR3 DNA is TGCGCCAGCAGCATGGGACAGGGCACAGATACGCAGTATTTT.

This chain uses TRBV7-9 with TRBJ2-1, with TRBD2 as a possible D gene (6 bases). V lost 2 bases to trimming and J lost 6 bases, with 14 bases between them. The CDR3 is 15 residues long. Germline V gene lookup returns CDR1 SEHNR and CDR2 FQNEAQ (reference sequence). CDR3 region: CASSLFGGIGNEQFF. For the CDR3, the DNA is TGTGCCAGCAGCTTATTCGGGGGAATCGGCAATGAGCAGTTCTTC.

This rearrangement joins TRBV28 to TRBJ2-4, with a possible D match to TRBD1 (5 bases). The CDR3 is 13 residues long. The V and J ends lost 3 bases and 7 bases respectively, with 10 bases between them. The germline V gene encodes CDR1 MDHEN and CDR2 SYDVKM. CDR3 sequence reads: CASSFLGPNIQYF. Here the CDR3 DNA reads TGTGCCAGCAGTTTTCTGGGGCCCAACATTCAGTACTTC.

The chain couples TRBV18 to TRBJ1-5; D gene unclear. CDR1 and CDR2 (germline): KGHSH, LQKENI. V gave up 1 base and J gave up 7 bases, with 11 bases separating them. This CDR3 spans 14 amino acids. The CDR3 bases are TGTGCCAGCTCACCACTCGAGGGAGCCCAGCCCCAGCATTTT. Protein sequence: CASSPLEGAQPQHF.

The chain employs TRBV7-2 and TRBJ1-4; D remains unclear. Per germline, CDR1 SGHTA and CDR2 FQGNSA. The V end lost 5 bases, the J end lost 7 bases, and 14 bases lay between the germline ends. The CDR3 has 14 residues. CDR3 sequence: CASSPLGGSEKLFF. CDR3 nucleotides: TGTGCCAGCAGCCCACTTGGTGGCTCTGAAAAACTGTTTTTT.

The J gene is TRBJ1-1, the V gene TRBV7-2; D is uncertain. Germline-derived CDR1 and CDR2 are SGHTA and FQGNSA. The CDR3 covers 15 residues. V lost 0 bases and J 10 bases, leaving 18 bases between the germline ends. CDR3 amino acids: CASSLAGGRGGGAFF. The DNA of the CDR3 is TGTGCCAGCAGCTTAGCGGGAGGCCGGGGTGGAGGAGCTTTCTTT.

The sample holds one count of this clone. This sequence joins TRBV5-4 and TRBJ2-5, with TRBD2 matching 12 bases. V lost 4 bases, J lost 1 base, and 8 bases stayed unmatched. CDR1 is SGHNT and CDR2 is YYREEE in the germline V gene (reference sequence). This CDR3 contains 17 residues. The CDR3, as DNA: TGTGCCAGCAGCCCGGGCGGACTAGCGGGGCTCCAAGAGACCCAGTACTTC. Translation: CASSPGGLAGLQETQYF.

The chain employs TRBV19 and TRBJ2-7; 7 nucleotides match TRBD1. V trimming: 5 bases; J trimming: 7 bases; junction bases outside the gene matches: 14. Germline values: CDR1 LNHDA, CDR2 SQIVND (reference sequence). The CDR3 is made up of 15 amino acids. The CDR3 loop is CASSSDRAPFREQYF. In DNA, the CDR3 is TGTGCCAGTAGTTCAGACAGGGCACCCTTTCGAGAGCAGTACTTC.

V gene TRBV5-4 combines with J gene TRBJ1-4; no clear D gene. This CDR3 comprises 15 residues. V was pared by 3 bases and J by 2 bases, with 11 bases between. Germline CDR1 and CDR2: SGHNT and YYREEE (reference sequence). CDR3 sequence (DNA): TGTGCCAGCAGCTCGGGAGGGTGGACTAATGAAAAACTGTTTTTT. Translation: CASSSGGWTNEKLFF.

The V call is TRBV28, the J call TRBJ2-4; D might be TRBD2 (6 bases). Germline V gene lookup returns CDR1 MDHEN and CDR2 SYDVKM. The CDR3 length is 14 residues. V lost 2 bases, J lost 8 bases, and 13 bases lay in between. CDR3 sequence: CASSLGTPGDIQYF. CDR3 bases: TGTGCCAGCAGTTTAGGGACCCCGGGAGACATTCAGTACTTC. Looking up the rest from reference TRBV28 and TRBJ2-4 gives the full variable domain: DVKVTQSSRYLVKRTGEKVFLECVQDMDHENMFWYRQDPGLGLRLIYFSYDVKMKEKGDIPEGYSVSREKKERFSLILESASTNQTSMYLCASSLGTPGDIQYFGAGTRLSVL.

V is TRBV19 and J is TRBJ1-3; D uncertain. The ends were cut back, 2 bases at V and 6 bases at J, with 11 bases in the middle. The CDR3 is 14 amino acids. The germline V gene has CDR1 LNHDA and CDR2 SQIVND (reference sequence). CDR3 bases: TGTGCCAGTAGTATATCTCGTCAGGCAAACACCATATATTTT. This translates into CASSISRQANTIYF. The variable domain in full, with the rest retrieved from reference TRBV19 and TRBJ1-3, is DGGITQSPKYLFRKEGQNVTLSCEQNLNHDAMYWYRQDPGQGLRLIYYSQIVNDFQKGDIAEGYSVSREKKESFPLTVTSAQKNPTAFYLCASSISRQANTIYFGEGSWLTVV.

The chain combines TRBV6-1 with TRBJ1-1; a weak D match, TRBD1 (5 bases). CDR3 size: 15 residues. CDR1 and CDR2 from the germline V gene are MNHNS and SASEGT. V was trimmed by 7 bases and J by 0 bases, leaving 15 bases between them. The CDR3 protein is CASMGWAGLNTEAFF. CDR3 bases: TGTGCCAGCATGGGGTGGGCAGGGCTGAACACTGAAGCTTTCTTT.

The chain couples TRBV7-8 to TRBJ2-5; D unclear. Germline CDR1 reads SGHVS; CDR2 reads FQNEAQ. CDR3 length: 16 residues. V lost 3 bases and J lost 5, with 19 bases in between. The CDR3 sequence: CASSFFGVVRRETQYF. In DNA, the CDR3 is TGTGCCAGCAGCTTTTTTGGGGTGGTGCGCCGGGAGACCCAGTACTTC.

The chain combines TRBV5-4 with TRBJ1-1; 9 nucleotides agree with TRBD1. This CDR3 spans 16 amino acids. V trimming: 4 bases; J trimming: 1 base; junction bases outside the gene matches: 8. Germline V CDR1 and CDR2: SGHNT, YYREEE (reference sequence). For the CDR3, the DNA is TGTGCCAGCAGCAGCGGACAGGGGCCTAAGAACACTGAAGCTTTCTTT. It codes for CASSSGQGPKNTEAFF.

This clone was recorded a few times. The chain links TRBV7-9 to TRBJ1-2; TRBD1 agrees at 8 bases. The V segment lost 2 bases and the J segment 7 bases; nucleotides outside the gene matches: 9. The CDR3 length is 15 residues. Germline V lookup: CDR1 SEHNR, CDR2 FQNEAQ (reference sequence). The CDR3 spells CASSLSAGGAVGYTF. As DNA, the CDR3 is TGTGCCAGCAGCTTATCGGCAGGGGGCGCGGTTGGCTACACCTTC.

V and J are TRBV19 and TRBJ2-2, with TRBD1 as a possible D gene (5 bases). The CDR3 has 13 amino acids. The germline V gene has CDR1 LNHDA and CDR2 SQIVND (reference sequence). V lost 7 bases, J lost 3 bases, and 9 bases lay in between. CDR3 residues: CASTRVDTGELFF. The CDR3 DNA reads as TGTGCCAGTACCAGGGTCGACACCGGGGAGCTGTTTTTT.

V and J are TRBV11-2 and TRBJ2-3; 11 nucleotides line up with TRBD2. The V and J ends lost 4 bases and 7 bases, in that order; junction bases with no gene match: 4. This CDR3 has 14 residues. CDR1 and CDR2 from the germline V gene are SGHAT and FQNNGV. The DNA of the CDR3 is TGTGCCAGCAGCTCGACTAGCGGGGATTATACGCAGTATTTT. It is translated as CASSSTSGDYTQYF.

The chain has TRBV10-1 and TRBJ2-1; weak D call: TRBD1 (6 bases). The CDR3 spans 16 residues. The germline V gene encodes CDR1 WNHNN and CDR2 SYGVQD (reference sequence). Trimming left V 4 bases short and J 6 bases short, with 19 bases between. The CDR3, as DNA: TGCGCCAGCAGTGGGGGGCGGGTTTGTAAGGGCAATGAGCAGTTCTTC. It is translated as CASSGGRVCKGNEQFF.